The 8 T cell receptor beta chains presented below share a single source sample, sequenced in a study of graft-versus-host responses after intestinal transplantation. Some clones are missing from TCRdb's copy, which holds only in-frame ones; the method was immunoSEQ multiplex PCR. The table has tens of thousands of clones, approximately 94% seen once; the top ten hold roughly 2%. These TCRs' antigens remain unknown. This specimen was unstimulated CD8+ T cells sorted from spleen or lymph node cells, taken before intestinal transplant. These receptor sequences come from a human donor who received an intestinal transplant.

The J gene is TRBJ2-3, the V gene TRBV27, with TRBD1 identical over 7 bases. CDR3 length equals 15 residues. Germline V lookup: CDR1 MNHEY, CDR2 SMNVEV (reference sequence). Losses at the gene ends were 10 bases for V and 3 bases for J; bases not matched to a gene: 13. CDR3 region: CATLVPGQRTDTQYF. The CDR3 nucleotides are TGTGCCACCCTAGTTCCGGGACAGAGAACAGATACGCAGTATTTT.

The J gene is TRBJ1-5, the V gene TRBV7-8; TRBD1 might be the D (5 bases). Trimming removed 3 bases from V and 5 bases from J, with 14 bases in between. The CDR3 is 15 residues long. Germline loops: CDR1 SGHVS, CDR2 FQNEAQ. The DNA of the CDR3 is TGTGCCAGCAGCTTTGGAGGGACCGGAGATCAGCCCCAGCATTTT. This encodes CASSFGGTGDQPQHF. Drawing the rest from reference TRBV7-8 and TRBJ1-5, the complete variable domain is GAGVSQSPRYKVAKRGQDVALRCDPISGHVSLFWYQQALGQGPEFLTYFQNEAQLDKSGLPSDRFFAERPEGSVSTLKIQRTQQEDSAVYLCASSFGGTGDQPQHFGDGTRLSIL.

V is TRBV7-8 and J is TRBJ1-1; D ambiguous. The CDR3 length is 12 residues. V was clipped by 2 bases and J by 4 bases, with 5 bases between them. CDR1 and CDR2 from the germline V gene are SGHVS and FQNEAQ. In DNA form, the CDR3 reads TGTGCCAGCAGCTTACGAGGCACTGAAGCTTTCTTT. Encoded protein: CASSLRGTEAFF.

V is TRBV2 and J is TRBJ1-5; 7 positions agree with TRBD1. The CDR3 spans 15 residues. Trimming at V came to 1 base and at J to 4 bases, leaving 4 bases not matched to a gene. Germline-derived CDR1 and CDR2 are SNHLY and FYNNEI. This CDR3 reads CASSEVPGGNQPQHF. CDR3 nucleotide sequence: TGTGCCAGCAGTGAAGTTCCAGGGGGGAATCAGCCCCAGCATTTT.

The V and J genes are TRBV7-2 and TRBJ2-3; the D is unclear. The V gene lost 4 bases and the J gene lost 8 bases, with 13 bases spanning the gap. Germline V gene sequence: CDR1 SGHTA, CDR2 FQGNSA. The CDR3 is 13 amino acids. This CDR3 reads CASSSSTPGTQYF. The CDR3 DNA sequence: TGTGCCAGCAGCTCCTCCACCCCAGGTACGCAGTATTTT.

The V call is TRBV10-3, the J call TRBJ2-7; TRBD1 matches 12 bases. J gave up 1 base and V 5 bases, and 12 bases lay outside the gene matches. This CDR3 comprises 18 residues. The germline V gene has CDR1 ENHRY and CDR2 SYGVKD. The CDR3 sequence: CAISPLGQGASPSYEQYF. The CDR3 DNA is TGTGCCATCAGTCCATTGGGACAGGGGGCCTCCCCTTCCTACGAGCAGTACTTC.

The J gene is TRBJ2-2, the V gene TRBV7-2; D is perhaps TRBD2 (7 bases). Germline CDR1 is SGHTA and CDR2 is FQGNSA. This CDR3 contains 18 residues. Trimming removed 1 base from V and 4 bases from J, with 19 bases in between. The CDR3 DNA sequence: TGTGCCAGCAGCTTAGTGGGCAGAACTCGGGGGGCCACCGGGGAGCTGTTTTTT. It encodes CASSLVGRTRGATGELFF.

J is TRBJ1-6 and V is TRBV7-8; 11 bases align to TRBD1. The CDR3 is 22 residues long. The V segment lost 1 base and the J segment 2 bases; nucleotides outside the gene matches: 16. Per the germline V gene, CDR1 is SGHVS and CDR2 is FQNEAQ. CDR3 region: CASSLEGQGVYTGGPYNSPLHF. The CDR3 coding sequence is TGTGCCAGCAGCTTAGAGGGACAGGGGGTTTATACAGGGGGCCCCTATAATTCACCCCTCCACTTT.